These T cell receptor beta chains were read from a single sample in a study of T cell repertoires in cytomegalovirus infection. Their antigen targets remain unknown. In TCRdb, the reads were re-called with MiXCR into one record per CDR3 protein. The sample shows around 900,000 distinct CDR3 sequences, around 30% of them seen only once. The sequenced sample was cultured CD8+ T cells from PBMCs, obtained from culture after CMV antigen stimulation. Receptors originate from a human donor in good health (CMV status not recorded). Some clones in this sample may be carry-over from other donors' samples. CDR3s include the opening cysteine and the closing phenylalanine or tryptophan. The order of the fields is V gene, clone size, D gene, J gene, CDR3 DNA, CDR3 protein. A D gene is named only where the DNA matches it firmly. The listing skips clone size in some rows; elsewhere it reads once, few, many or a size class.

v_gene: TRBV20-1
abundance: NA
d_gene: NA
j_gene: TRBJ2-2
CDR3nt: TGCAGTGCTAGCGGGACATCGAACACCGGGGAGCTGTTTTTT
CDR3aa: CSASGTSNTGELFF

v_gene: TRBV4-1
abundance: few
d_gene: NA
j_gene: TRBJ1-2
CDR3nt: TGCGCCAGCAGCGACCGGACGGGGGAGAACGGCTACACCTTC
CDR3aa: CASSDRTGENGYTF

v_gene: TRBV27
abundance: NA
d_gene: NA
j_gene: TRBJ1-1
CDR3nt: TGTGCCAGCAACCGGGGGTTAAACACTGAAGCTTTCTTT
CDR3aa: CASNRGLNTEAFF

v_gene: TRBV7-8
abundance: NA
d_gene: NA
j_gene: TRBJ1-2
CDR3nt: TGTGCCAGCGGCCCTGGGGATGGGTATGGCTACACCTTC
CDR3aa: CASGPGDGYGYTF

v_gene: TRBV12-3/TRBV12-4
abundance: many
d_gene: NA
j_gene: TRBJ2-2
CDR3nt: TGTGCCAGCAGTTTGGTACCCGGCACCGGGGAGCTGTTTTTT
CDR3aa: CASSLVPGTGELFF

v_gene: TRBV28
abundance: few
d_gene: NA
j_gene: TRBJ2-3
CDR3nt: TGTGCCAGCAGTTTGGACTCCCAAGGAGATACGCAGTATTTT
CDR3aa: CASSLDSQGDTQYF

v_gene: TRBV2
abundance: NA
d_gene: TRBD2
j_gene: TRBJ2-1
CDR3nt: TGTGCCAGCAGTGATTTTGCGGGGGGTTTGAATGAGCAGTTCTTC
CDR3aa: CASSDFAGGLNEQFF

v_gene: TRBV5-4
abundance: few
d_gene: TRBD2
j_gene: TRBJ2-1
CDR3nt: TGTGCCAGCAGCCGGGGTAGCGGGGGGAGGGATGAGCAGTTCTTC
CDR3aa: CASSRGSGGRDEQFF

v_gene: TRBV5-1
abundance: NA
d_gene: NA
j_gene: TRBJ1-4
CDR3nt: TGCGCCAGCAGCCTTGTGGTCACCTCAACTAATGAAAAACTGTTTTTT
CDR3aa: CASSLVVTSTNEKLFF

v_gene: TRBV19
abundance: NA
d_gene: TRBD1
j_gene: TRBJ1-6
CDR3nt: TGTGCCAGTAGCGTTACCTGGACAGGGACAGGGAAGAATTCACTCCTCCACTTT
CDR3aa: CASSVTWTGTGKNSLLHF

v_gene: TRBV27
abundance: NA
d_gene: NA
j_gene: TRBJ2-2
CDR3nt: TGTGCCAGCAGAATTGGAGCGAACACCGGGGAGCTGTTTTTT
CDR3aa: CASRIGANTGELFF

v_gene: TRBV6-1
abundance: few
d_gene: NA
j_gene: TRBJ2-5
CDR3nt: TGTGCCAGCAGTGAAAAGAATCGAATTTGGGCGGAGACCCAGTACTTC
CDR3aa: CASSEKNRIWAETQYF

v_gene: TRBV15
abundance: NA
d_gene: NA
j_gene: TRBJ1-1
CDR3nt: TGTGCCACCAGCATGGCCACTGAAGCTTTCTTT
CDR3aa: CATSMATEAFF

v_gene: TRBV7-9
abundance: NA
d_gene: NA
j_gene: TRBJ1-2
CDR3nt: TGTGCCAGCAGCCGAGCGGCGGGGGGAGGCTACACCTTC
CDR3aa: CASSRAAGGGYTF

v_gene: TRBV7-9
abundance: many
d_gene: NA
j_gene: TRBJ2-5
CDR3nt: TGTGCCAGCAGGCCCGCTAAGAGCAAAGAGACCCAGTACTTC
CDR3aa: CASRPAKSKETQYF

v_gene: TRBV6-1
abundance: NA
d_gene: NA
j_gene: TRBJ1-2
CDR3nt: TGTGCCGGCGTCCGGGGGGACTATGGCTACACCTTC
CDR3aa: CAGVRGDYGYTF

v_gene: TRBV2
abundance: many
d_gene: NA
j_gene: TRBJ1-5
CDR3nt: TGTGCCAGCAGTGAAGCGGGGAACAGGGCCTTCCTATATAGCAATCAGCCCCAGCATTTT
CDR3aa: CASSEAGNRAFLYSNQPQHF

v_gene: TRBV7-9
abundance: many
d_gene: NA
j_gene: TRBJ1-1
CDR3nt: TGTGCCAGCAGCCCAACCCAAGTACAGGGAATGAACACTGAAGCTTTCTTT
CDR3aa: CASSPTQVQGMNTEAFF

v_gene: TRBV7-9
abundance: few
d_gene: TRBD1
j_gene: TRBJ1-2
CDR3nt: TGTGCCAGCAGCCTAGGGCGGGGACAGTGGCCCTATGGCTACACCTTC
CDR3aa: CASSLGRGQWPYGYTF

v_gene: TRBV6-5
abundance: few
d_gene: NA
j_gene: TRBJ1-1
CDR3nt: TGTGCCAGCAGTTACTCCGGGCCCCAAGACGGCGCTTTCTTT
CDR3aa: CASSYSGPQDGAFF

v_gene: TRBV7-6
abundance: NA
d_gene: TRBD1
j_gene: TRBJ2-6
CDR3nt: TGTGCCAGCAGCTCGCTTCACACAGGACAGGGGACCGGGGCCAACGTCCTGACTTTC
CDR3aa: CASSSLHTGQGTGANVLTF

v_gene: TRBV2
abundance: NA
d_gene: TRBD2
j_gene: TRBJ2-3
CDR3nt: TGTGCCAGGAGTGGACTAGCGAGGGGCAGTGATACGCAGTATTTT
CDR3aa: CARSGLARGSDTQYF

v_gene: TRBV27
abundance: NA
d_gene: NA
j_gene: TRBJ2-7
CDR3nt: TGTGCCAGCAGTTTAAGGCCCCCTTACGAGCAGTACTTC
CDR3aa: CASSLRPPYEQYF

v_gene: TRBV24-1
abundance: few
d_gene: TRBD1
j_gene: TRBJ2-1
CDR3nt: TGTGCCACCAGTGCGACAGGGGGCCTCTCCTACAATGAGCAGTTCTTC
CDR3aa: CATSATGGLSYNEQFF

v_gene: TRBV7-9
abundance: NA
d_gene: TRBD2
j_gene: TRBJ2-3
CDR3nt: TGTGCCAGCAGCTTAGGGGGGGGACTAGCGGGGGCCATCGACACAGATACGCAGTATTTT
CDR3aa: CASSLGGGLAGAIDTDTQYF

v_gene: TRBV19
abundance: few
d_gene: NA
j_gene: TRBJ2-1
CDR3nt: TGTGCCAGTAGTATAGTCCCAGGGGAAGGATATGAGCAGTTCTTC
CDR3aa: CASSIVPGEGYEQFF